The TCR beta chain under discussion was sequenced for a study of T cells in Graves' hyperthyroidism and ophthalmopathy. TCR beta CDR3 region amplification was performed from RNA transcripts. HTBI primers drove first-round RT-PCR of the TCR CDR3. Each CDR3 protein is one row after TCRdb ran MiXCR on the multiplex PCR reads. The table includes 600,000 or so distinct CDR3 sequences, approximately 14% detected once. Overall study findings and caveats: Blood shared most expanded thyroid clonotypes above 0.001.

This clonotype was seen only a few times. Antigen: not known. This receptor was identified in a woman aged 45-59 years with Graves' ophthalmopathy. The sample consisted of blood.

CDR3 amino acids: CASSDLGQSSYYGYTF. As DNA, the CDR3 is TGTGCCAGCAGCGACCTCGGACAGTCTTCGTACTATGGCTACACCTTC. The chain joins TRBV6-1 to TRBJ1-2, with D perhaps TRBD1 (6 bases). The CDR3 runs to 16 residues. Looked up from germline, CDR1 is MNHNS and CDR2 is SASEGT. Trimming removed 6 bases at V and 3 bases at J, with 20 bases between.